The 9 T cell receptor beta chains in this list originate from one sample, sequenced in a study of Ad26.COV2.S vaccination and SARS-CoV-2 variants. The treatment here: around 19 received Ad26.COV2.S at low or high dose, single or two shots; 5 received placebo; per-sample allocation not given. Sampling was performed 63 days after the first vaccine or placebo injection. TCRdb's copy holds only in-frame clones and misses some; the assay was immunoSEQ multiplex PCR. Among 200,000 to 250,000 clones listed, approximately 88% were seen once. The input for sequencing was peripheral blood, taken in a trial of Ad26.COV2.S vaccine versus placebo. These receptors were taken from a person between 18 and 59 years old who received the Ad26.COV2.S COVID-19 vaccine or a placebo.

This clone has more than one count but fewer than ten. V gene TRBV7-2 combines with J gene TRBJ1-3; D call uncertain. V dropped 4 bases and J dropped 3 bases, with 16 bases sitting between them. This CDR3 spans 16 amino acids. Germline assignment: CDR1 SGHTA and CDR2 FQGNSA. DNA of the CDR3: TGTGCCAGCAGCTGGAACGACCGGGTCGATGGAAACACCATATATTTT. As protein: CASSWNDRVDGNTIYF.

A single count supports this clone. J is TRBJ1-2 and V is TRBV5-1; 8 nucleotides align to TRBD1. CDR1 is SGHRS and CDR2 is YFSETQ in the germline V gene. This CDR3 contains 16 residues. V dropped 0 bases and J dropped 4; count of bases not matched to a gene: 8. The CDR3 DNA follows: TGCGCCAGCAGCTTGGGGCCGGACAGGGTTACCTATGGCTACACCTTC. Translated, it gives CASSLGPDRVTYGYTF. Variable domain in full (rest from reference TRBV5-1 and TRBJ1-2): KAGVTQTPRYLIKTRGQQVTLSCSPISGHRSVSWYQQTPGQGLQFLFEYFSETQRNKGNFPGRFSGRQFSNSRSEMNVSTLELGDSALYLCASSLGPDRVTYGYTFGSGTRLTVV.

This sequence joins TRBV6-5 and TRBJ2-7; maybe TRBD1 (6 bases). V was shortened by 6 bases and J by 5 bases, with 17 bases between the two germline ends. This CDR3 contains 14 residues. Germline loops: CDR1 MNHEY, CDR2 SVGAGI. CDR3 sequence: CASRDPGTTDEQYF. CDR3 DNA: TGTGCCAGCAGGGACCCCGGGACAACCGACGAGCAGTACTTC.

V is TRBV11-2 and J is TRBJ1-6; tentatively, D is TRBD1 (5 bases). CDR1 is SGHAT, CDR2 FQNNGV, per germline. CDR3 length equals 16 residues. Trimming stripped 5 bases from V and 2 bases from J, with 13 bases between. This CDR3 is CASSPRPGTYNSPLHF. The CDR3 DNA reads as TGTGCCAGCAGCCCCAGACCAGGGACCTATAATTCACCCCTCCACTTT.

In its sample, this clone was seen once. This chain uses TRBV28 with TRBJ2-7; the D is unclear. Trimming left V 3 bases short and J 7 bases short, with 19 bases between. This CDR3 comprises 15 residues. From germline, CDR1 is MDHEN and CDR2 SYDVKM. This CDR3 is CASSFSVRASREQYF. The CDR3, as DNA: TGTGCCAGCAGTTTTTCCGTCCGGGCCTCTCGGGAGCAGTACTTC.

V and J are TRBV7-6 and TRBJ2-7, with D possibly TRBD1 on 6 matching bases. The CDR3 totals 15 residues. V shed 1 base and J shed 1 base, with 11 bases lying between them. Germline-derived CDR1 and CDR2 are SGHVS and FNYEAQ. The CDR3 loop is CASSLDRQGSYEQYF. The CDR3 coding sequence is TGTGCCAGCAGCTTAGATCGGCAGGGGTCCTACGAGCAGTACTTC.

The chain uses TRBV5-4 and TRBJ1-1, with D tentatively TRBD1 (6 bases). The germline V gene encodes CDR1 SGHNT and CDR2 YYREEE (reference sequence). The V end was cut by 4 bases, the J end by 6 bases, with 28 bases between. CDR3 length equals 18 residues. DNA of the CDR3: TGTGCCAGCAGCCGGCCCCGTTTTGCGGACTCACCAGGGGCTGAAGCTTTCTTT. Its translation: CASSRPRFADSPGAEAFF.

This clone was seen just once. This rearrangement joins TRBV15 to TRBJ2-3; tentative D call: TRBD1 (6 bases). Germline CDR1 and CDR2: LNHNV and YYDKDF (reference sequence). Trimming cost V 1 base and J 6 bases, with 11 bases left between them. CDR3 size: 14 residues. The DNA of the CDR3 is TGTGCCACCAGCAGAGGGGCAGGGGCGGATACGCAGTATTTT. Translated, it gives CATSRGAGADTQYF.

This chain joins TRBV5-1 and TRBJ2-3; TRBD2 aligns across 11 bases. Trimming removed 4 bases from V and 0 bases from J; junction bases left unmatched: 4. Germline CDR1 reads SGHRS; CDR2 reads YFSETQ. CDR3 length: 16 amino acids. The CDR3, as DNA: TGCGCCAGCAGCCTCGGGACTAGCGGAAGCACAGATACGCAGTATTTT. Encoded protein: CASSLGTSGSTDTQYF.